The 20 T cell receptor beta chains reported below all come from one sample, sequenced in a study of cytomegalovirus exposure and HLA in healthy donors. The PCR was carried out with 60 Vbeta primers and 13 Jbeta primers. Sequenced by immunoSEQ multiplex PCR; TCRdb stores in-frame clones only, minus some. The listing contains about 130,000 clones. Sequencing was carried out using PBMCs. These receptors all come from a woman aged 55-75 years in good health and CMV-seronegative.

The chain has TRBV5-1 and TRBJ2-7; 11 bases agree with TRBD2. The CDR3 spans 15 residues. From germline, CDR1 is SGHRS and CDR2 YFSETQ. Losses at the gene ends were 4 bases for V and 3 bases for J; bases not matched to a gene: 6. Written as DNA, the CDR3 is TGCGCCAGCAGCCCTTTGACTAGCGGGAACTACGAGCAGTACTTC. It is translated as CASSPLTSGNYEQYF.

V is TRBV7-9 and J is TRBJ1-2; D uncertain. The CDR3 consists of 14 residues. Per the germline V gene, CDR1 is SEHNR and CDR2 is FQNEAQ (reference sequence). The V end lost 5 bases, the J end lost 5 bases, and 15 bases lay between the germline ends. The CDR3 sequence is CASSVSGGEYGYTF. CDR3 in DNA: TGTGCCAGCAGCGTGAGCGGTGGGGAATATGGCTACACCTTC.

This chain joins TRBV28 and TRBJ2-7, with 8 positions matching TRBD1. Losses at the gene ends were 7 bases for V and 1 base for J; bases not matched to a gene: 6. There are 14 residues in the CDR3. The V gene's germline CDR1 is MDHEN and CDR2 SYDVKM. The DNA for the CDR3 is TGTGCCAGCAACAAACAGGGGGGTTCCTACGAGCAGTACTTC. Translation: CASNKQGGSYEQYF.

V usage is TRBV5-1 and J usage is TRBJ1-1; 7 positions match TRBD1. The junction had 14 bases not matched to a gene; V was cut back by 5 bases and J by 10 bases. This CDR3 has 14 residues. The germline gives CDR1 SGHRS, CDR2 YFSETQ. CDR3 bases: TGCGCCAGCAGTGAATCGACAGGGATTGGGGCAGCTTTCTTT. It codes for CASSESTGIGAAFF.

The CDR3, as DNA: TGTGCCAGCAGTGTTAGGACAGGGCGAGAGACCCAGTACTTC. The encoded protein is CASSVRTGRETQYF. J is TRBJ2-5 and V is TRBV6-1, with 8 bases that match TRBD1. J lost 4 bases, V lost 4 bases, and 5 bases had no gene match. This CDR3 has 14 residues. CDR1 MNHNS and CDR2 SASEGT come from the germline V gene.

This chain links TRBV6-1 with TRBJ1-2; D is undetermined. This CDR3 region has 14 residues. V lost 6 bases to trimming and J lost 0 bases, with 11 bases between them. Germline assignment: CDR1 MNHNS and CDR2 SASEGT. Here the CDR3 DNA reads TGTGCCAGCAGGATTCCTAGAGCTAACTATGGCTACACCTTC. Residues: CASRIPRANYGYTF.

The chain carries TRBV6-1 and TRBJ2-5; 9 bases map to TRBD2. The CDR3 covers 15 residues. V shed 4 bases, J shed 5 bases, and the junction held 8 bases outside the gene matches. Germline CDR1 and CDR2: MNHNS and SASEGT. CDR3 residues: CASSGLAAGEETQYF. Written as DNA, the CDR3 is TGTGCCAGCAGTGGACTAGCGGCAGGGGAGGAGACCCAGTACTTC.

The CDR3 here is CASSFGGARGYTF. Here the CDR3 DNA reads TGTGCCAGCAGCTTCGGGGGGGCGCGGGGCTACACCTTC. The rearrangement uses TRBV7-2 and TRBJ1-2; D may be TRBD1 (6 bases). The CDR3 totals 13 residues. Looked up from germline, CDR1 is SGHTA and CDR2 is FQGNSA. V was clipped by 3 bases and J by 8 bases, with 13 bases between them.

The chain carries TRBV6-1 and TRBJ2-3, with D possibly matching TRBD1 (6 bases). The V end lost 5 bases, the J end lost 1 base, and 13 bases lay between the germline ends. The CDR3 covers 15 residues. Germline CDR1 and CDR2: MNHNS and SASEGT. This chain's CDR3 is CASSSPGHGTDTQYF. The CDR3 nucleotides are TGTGCCAGCAGTTCTCCGGGACACGGCACAGATACGCAGTATTTT.

The chain couples TRBV6-5 to TRBJ2-7, with 11 bases identical to TRBD2. Germline trimming cut 6 bases from V and 5 bases from J; bases unmatched to any gene: 6. CDR1 and CDR2 from the germline V gene are MNHEY and SVGAGI. There are 14 residues in the CDR3. CDR3 in DNA: TGTGCCAGCAGGGTACTAGCGGGGGACGACGAGCAGTACTTC. This encodes CASRVLAGDDEQYF.

The rearrangement uses TRBV30 and TRBJ2-5; tentatively, D is TRBD2 (6 bases). Germline values: CDR1 GTSNPN, CDR2 SVGIG (reference sequence). The CDR3 runs 13 residues. Trimming removed 0 bases at V and 5 bases at J, with 10 bases between. CDR3 nucleotides: TGTGCCTGGAGTGTAGGTCTAGCGGAGACCCAGTACTTC. This translates into CAWSVGLAETQYF.

This chain links TRBV29-1 with TRBJ1-5, with TRBD1 matching 9 bases. This CDR3 is 15 amino acids long. Germline CDR1 is SQVTM and CDR2 is ANQGSEA. J was trimmed by 4 bases and V by 4 bases; bases with no gene match: 8. CDR3 loop: CSVGDRVGGNQPQHF. The CDR3 DNA reads as TGCAGCGTTGGGGACAGGGTGGGAGGGAATCAGCCCCAGCATTTT.

This chain connects TRBV28 to TRBJ1-2, with 12 bases identical to TRBD1. Losses at the gene ends were 5 bases for V and 9 bases for J; bases not matched to a gene: 10. CDR3 length equals 15 residues. CDR1 and CDR2 from the germline V gene are MDHEN and SYDVKM. The CDR3 bases are TGTGCCAGCAGTCCCGGGGGACAGGGGGCGCATAGCTACACCTTC. The encoded protein is CASSPGGQGAHSYTF.

The CDR3 sequence: CASSLTLDTANTGELFF. The CDR3 DNA reads as TGTGCCAGCAGCTTAACGTTGGACACAGCGAACACCGGGGAGCTGTTTTTT. The chain carries TRBV7-3 and TRBJ2-2; TRBD1 might be the D (5 bases). The CDR3 is 17 amino acids. V lost 0 bases and J lost 0, with 11 bases in between. The germline CDR1 and CDR2 sequences are SGHTA and FQGTGA.

The chain combines TRBV19 with TRBJ2-3; a possible D gene is TRBD2 (5 bases). V was pared by 3 bases and J by 5 bases, with 12 bases between. The CDR3 totals 14 residues. Looked up from germline, CDR1 is LNHDA and CDR2 is SQIVND (reference sequence). DNA for the CDR3: TGTGCCAGTAGTATGGGCCTAGCCGGAGATACGCAGTATTTT. Residues: CASSMGLAGDTQYF.

CDR3 residues: CASSQTSGGHYNEQFF. In nucleotides, the CDR3 is TGTGCCAGCAGCCAAACTAGCGGGGGCCATTACAATGAGCAGTTCTTC. The J gene is TRBJ2-1, the V gene TRBV4-2; 11 positions match TRBD2. V dropped 2 bases and J dropped 4; count of bases not matched to a gene: 4. Germline V gene data show CDR1 as LGHNA and CDR2 as YNFKEQ. The CDR3 contains 16 residues.

V gene TRBV9 combines with J gene TRBJ2-7; maybe TRBD2 (6 bases). Trimming pared 2 bases from V and 5 bases from J, leaving 14 bases between. CDR3 length equals 14 residues. Germline lookup yields CDR1 SGDLS and CDR2 YYNGEE. The CDR3, as DNA: TGTGCCAGCAGCGTTTCCAGTGCTAGCGACGAGCAGTACTTC. Translated, it gives CASSVSSASDEQYF.

This chain connects TRBV28 to TRBJ2-2; the match to TRBD1 covers 7 bases. V was pared by 6 bases and J by 1 base, with 5 bases of the junction left unmatched. There are 15 residues in the CDR3. Germline V CDR1 and CDR2: MDHEN, SYDVKM. Here the CDR3 DNA reads TGTGCCAGCAGAGAAAGGACAGGGAACACCGGGGAGCTGTTTTTT. Amino acid sequence: CASRERTGNTGELFF.

The chain employs TRBV9 and TRBJ2-7, with TRBD1 identical over 8 bases. The CDR3 is made up of 16 amino acids. CDR1 is SGDLS and CDR2 is YYNGEE in the germline V gene. With 0 bases clipped from V and 2 bases from J, the junction kept 7 bases outside the gene matches. DNA for the CDR3: TGTGCCAGCAGCGTAGGGGGGCAGGGGGCCACCTACGAGCAGTACTTC. This gives the protein CASSVGGQGATYEQYF.

The genes are TRBV5-1 and TRBJ1-1; 10 nucleotides agree with TRBD1. The germline gives CDR1 SGHRS, CDR2 YFSETQ. There are 16 residues in the CDR3. Unmatched junction bases numbered 6, after V lost 0 bases and J lost 4 bases. This CDR3 is CASSLGQGAGATEAFF. The CDR3 region has the DNA TGCGCCAGCAGCTTGGGACAGGGGGCTGGGGCCACTGAAGCTTTCTTT.